This TCR beta chain stems from a study of breast tumors, draining lymph nodes, adjacent tissues. The CDR3 is 16 residues long. With V trimmed by 2 bases and J by 5 bases, 7 bases remained unmatched. Germline values: CDR1 MGHRA, CDR2 YSYEKL. TCRdb fed the multiplex PCR reads into MiXCR, producing one record per CDR3 protein. The sample has about 200,000 distinct CDR3 sequences, under 40% seen once. Findings of the study overall: Data fit most tumor T cells coming from lymph node, expanding in tumor. Tumor and nontumor repertoires were significantly more similar in luminal-like than in basal-like breast cancer. Tumor repertoires ranked between lymph nodes and nontumor tissue in diversity, with V and J gene preferences.

Many counts were recorded for this clonotype. The antigen is unknown. Breast cancer patients provided tissue from their axillary draining lymph nodes. This sequence originates from a female donor with breast cancer. Some clones in this sample may be carry-over from other donors' samples. Sequenced: axillary lymph node tissue. This chain links TRBV4-1 with TRBJ2-5, with 11 bases that match TRBD2. The CDR3 DNA reads as TGCGCCAGCAGCCAATCCTTAGCGGGGGGGATGGAGACCCAGTACTTC. This codes for CASSQSLAGGMETQYF.